These 16 T cell receptor beta chains were sequenced from one sample in a study of tissue T cells after allogeneic stem cell transplantation. Time point in this sample: mouse harvest day 7 after allogeneic transplant. Each mouse received 10^7 T-cell-depleted marrow cells plus 10^6 splenic CD5+ T cells by tail vein. This table comes from immunoSEQ multiplex PCR, and its TCRdb copy is limited to in-frame clones, with some not included. The table has thousands of clones, around 48% seen once. The sequenced material came from gut tissue. These receptors were obtained from a female BALB/c mouse given C57BL/6 T cells with graft-versus-host disease after an allogeneic hematopoietic cell transplant.

As concerns this clone: Genes and germline come from the mouse. The CDR3 end lies 1 residue beyond the end of the read and is filled in from the germline J gene. The chain combines TRBV29 with TRBJ1-1; no firm D call. Germline V gene data show CDR1 as MSHET and CDR2 as SYDVDS. The length of the CDR3 is 14 residues. Trimming cost V 6 bases and J 0 bases, with 11 bases left between them. CDR3 residues: CASSPDGANTEVFF. The CDR3 DNA, read in part, is TGTGCTAGCAGCCCGGACGGTGCAAACACAGAAGTCTTC.

This clone was observed a handful of times. Mouse gene names apply. The CDR3 loop is CAWSPRLGVSYEQYF. CDR3 bases read: TGTGCCTGGAGCCCTCGACTGGGGGTCTCCTATGAACAGTAC. The chain is built from TRBV31 and TRBJ2-7; TRBD2 matches 9 bases. The observed sequence ends 1 residue before the CDR3 terminus, with the missing tail filled in from the germline J gene. CDR1 and CDR2 (germline): GKSSPN, SITVG. Trimming took 3 bases from V and 0 from J; bases not matched to a gene: 6. CDR3 length: 15 residues. Combining the CDR3 with reference TRBV31 and TRBJ2-7 gives the whole variable domain AQTIHQWPVAEIKAVGSPLSLGCTIKGKSSPNLYWYWQATGGTLQQLFYSITVGQVESVVQLNLSASRPKDDQFILSTEKLLLSHSGFYLCAWSPRLGVSYEQYFGPGTRLTVL.

On this clone itself: Mouse germline and gene names are used. The read ends 1 residue early relative to the CDR3; the germline J gene fills the gap. The chain carries TRBV26 and TRBJ2-5; maybe TRBD1 (6 bases). This CDR3 is built from 15 residues. Looked up from germline, CDR1 is KGHPV and CDR2 is FQNQEV (reference sequence). Trimming took 0 bases from V and 5 from J, leaving 12 bases between them. CDR3 bases read: TGTGCCAGCAGTCTGTCGGGACAACCGGGAGACACCCAGTAC. Encoded protein: CASSLSGQPGDTQY. The entire CDR3 sequence reads CASSLSGQPGDTQYF.

The count of this clone is one. Genes and germline are mouse. The read terminates 1 residue before the CDR3 end, so the remaining end is supplied by the germline J gene. In the same sample, other DNA sequences code for this CDR3. This chain uses TRBV26 with TRBJ2-2; D may be TRBD1 (6 bases). V was pared by 6 bases and J by 1 base, with 9 bases between. The CDR3 is 14 residues long. Germline V gives CDR1 KGHPV, CDR2 FQNQEV (reference sequence). The DNA read from the CDR3 is TGTGCCAGCAGCCTGGGACAAAACACCGGGCAGCTCTAC. Its protein product is CASSLGQNTGQLY. The complete CDR3 reads CASSLGQNTGQLYF.

Details on this clone: Gene names refer to mouse genes. The CDR3 end is not reached by the read, which stops 1 residue before it; the germline J gene fills it in. This chain uses TRBV13-1 with TRBJ2-2; D is uncertain. The V and J ends lost 3 bases and 2 bases respectively, with 5 bases between them. Germline V gene data show CDR1 as NSHNY and CDR2 as SYGAGN. The CDR3 length is 13 residues. The part of the CDR3 DNA that was read is TGTGCCAGCAGTGTGGCGAACACCGGGCAGCTCTAC. As protein: CASSVANTGQLY. The CDR3 in full is CASSVANTGQLYF.

Remarks on this clone: Mouse germline and gene names are used. The read ends 1 residue early relative to the CDR3; the germline J gene fills the gap. The rearrangement uses TRBV5 and TRBJ2-7; maybe TRBD1 (6 bases). CDR1 is LGHNA, CDR2 YNLKQL, per germline (reference sequence). CDR3 size: 14 residues. V lost 4 bases, J lost 4 bases, and 14 bases lay in between. This CDR3 is CASSPPGQMYEQYF. CDR3 DNA, as far as it was read: TGTGCCAGCAGCCCCCCGGGACAAATGTATGAACAGTAC.

This clone was seen a few times. Germline and genes here are mouse. The read terminates 1 residue before the CDR3 end, so the remaining end is supplied by the germline J gene. The chain has TRBV16 and TRBJ1-1, with a possible D match to TRBD1 (5 bases). V was clipped by 0 bases and J by 5 bases, with 10 bases between them. The CDR3 is made up of 14 amino acids. Germline CDR1 SGHSA, CDR2 FRNQAP. Partial CDR3 DNA: TGTGCAAGCAGCTTAGATCTACGGACAACAGAAGTCTTC. Residues: CASSLDLRTTEVF. In full, the CDR3 reads CASSLDLRTTEVFF.

In the case of this clone: The gene symbols are mouse symbols. The read ends 1 residue shy of where the CDR3 ends; the end is completed using the germline J gene. This chain connects TRBV16 to TRBJ2-7; D not certain. The CDR3 covers 11 residues. The germline V gene encodes CDR1 SGHSA and CDR2 FRNQAP. V gave up 1 base and J gave up 6 bases, with 4 bases separating them. CDR3 region: CASSLGGEQYF. The CDR3 bases that were read are TGTGCAAGCAGCTTAGGGGGTGAACAGTAC.

This clone was seen more than once but under ten times. The gene names here belong to mouse. The read terminates 1 residue ahead of where the CDR3 ends, so the germline J gene completes it. This chain connects TRBV3 to TRBJ1-2; no definite D call. The CDR3 is 11 amino acids. Germline-derived CDR1 and CDR2 are SNHLY and FYNGKV (reference sequence). The V and J ends lost 2 bases and 2 bases respectively, with 0 bases between them. CDR3 DNA (partial): TGTGCCAGCAGCTTAAACTCCGACTACACC. This codes for CASSLNSDYT. The CDR3 as a whole reads CASSLNSDYTF.

A note on this clone: Mouse germline and gene names are used. From the germline J gene comes the end of the CDR3, since the read stops 1 residue before it. This chain joins TRBV3 and TRBJ1-3; D is perhaps TRBD1 (5 bases). Trimming removed 2 bases from V and 3 bases from J, with 8 bases in between. The CDR3 spans 14 residues. The V gene's germline CDR1 is SNHLY and CDR2 FYNGKV (reference sequence). CDR3 bases read: TGTGCCAGCAGCTTACAGGGTGGTGGAAATACGCTCTAT. This gives the protein CASSLQGGGNTLY. The whole CDR3 sequence reads CASSLQGGGNTLYF.

With respect to this clone: Gene names follow the mouse nomenclature. The missing CDR3 end, 1 residue past where the read stops, is filled in from the germline J gene. The chain couples TRBV26 to TRBJ1-2; D is uncertain. Trimming stripped 4 bases from V and 4 bases from J, with 7 bases between. Germline V lookup: CDR1 KGHPV, CDR2 FQNQEV (reference sequence). The CDR3 extends over 12 amino acids. The chain's CDR3 is CASSPRGSDYTF. The covered CDR3 bases are TGTGCCAGCAGTCCCCGGGGCTCCGACTACACC.

Notes on this clone: Mouse germline and gene names are used. The observed sequence ends 1 residue before the CDR3 terminus, with the missing tail filled in from the germline J gene. V usage is TRBV3 and J usage is TRBJ1-1; a possible D gene is TRBD1 (6 bases). Trimming stripped 4 bases from V and 10 bases from J, with 13 bases between. Germline V gives CDR1 SNHLY, CDR2 FYNGKV (reference sequence). The CDR3 totals 12 residues. The DNA read from the CDR3 is TGTGCCAGCAGCTCATACAGGGAGAGAGTCTTC. Amino acids: CASSSYRERVF. The CDR3 in its entirety is CASSSYRERVFF. The full variable domain, rest sourced from reference TRBV3 and TRBJ1-1, is GPKVLQIPSHQIIDMGQMVTLNCDPVSNHLYFYWYKQILGQQMEFLVNFYNGKVMEKSKLFKDQFSVERPDGSYFTLKIQPTALEDSAVYFCASSSYRERVFFGKGTRLTVV.

This clone is labeled as large. Genes and germline come from the mouse. The covered CDR3 bases are TGTGCCTGGAGTCTGGGGGGGTTCTCCTATGAACAGTAC. Translating it yields CAWSLGGFSYEQY. The full CDR3 is CAWSLGGFSYEQYF. The chain has TRBV31 and TRBJ2-7; 7 nucleotides agree with TRBD2. The sequence runs out 1 residue before the end of the CDR3; the remainder is reconstructed from the germline J gene. The CDR3 runs 14 residues. The V segment lost 0 bases and the J segment 0 bases; nucleotides outside the gene matches: 2. Per the germline V gene, CDR1 is GKSSPN and CDR2 is SITVG.

This clone qualifies as medium-sized (0.01 to 0.1%). Mouse names are used for the genes. The read comes to an end 1 residue before the CDR3 does, leaving the germline J gene to fill in the end. Other DNA sequences from this sample encode an identical CDR3 as well. The chain carries TRBV26 and TRBJ1-4; D is undetermined. With 3 bases removed from V and 0 bases from J, the gap between germline ends came to 5 bases. This CDR3 has 14 residues. Looked up from germline, CDR1 is KGHPV and CDR2 is FQNQEV (reference sequence). The CDR3 spells CASSLTVSNERLFF. CDR3 DNA (partial): TGTGCCAGCAGTCTAACAGTTTCCAACGAAAGATTATTT.

Of note for this clone: Gene names refer to mouse genes. The CDR3 extends 1 residue past the end of the read, so its final part is completed from the germline J gene. This chain uses TRBV26 with TRBJ1-6, with no clear D. TRBJ1-6 is classed as an ORF, of uncertain function. Trimming stripped 3 bases from V and 6 bases from J, with 6 bases between. CDR1 and CDR2 from the germline V gene are KGHPV and FQNQEV (reference sequence). This CDR3 is built from 13 residues. This chain's CDR3 is CASSLGFNSPLYF. The covered CDR3 bases are TGTGCCAGCAGTCTAGGATTTAATTCGCCCCTCTAC.

By share, this clone counts as medium-sized (0.01 to 0.1%). The genes are named according to mouse. The read comes to an end 1 residue before the CDR3 does, leaving the germline J gene to fill in the end. V gene TRBV19 combines with J gene TRBJ2-1, with TRBD2 matching over 11 bases. The J segment lost 1 base and the V segment lost 3 bases, leaving 3 bases of the junction unmatched. CDR3 length equals 16 residues. CDR1 FNHDT and CDR2 SITEND come from the germline V gene (reference sequence). CDR3 in amino acids: CASSTRTGGNYAEQFF. The covered CDR3 bases are TGTGCCAGCAGTACCAGGACTGGGGGGAACTATGCTGAGCAGTTC.